The TCR beta chain under discussion was sequenced for a study of OX40 agonist ivuxolimab in advanced cancers. The wider study: Ivuxolimab doses were 0.01, 0.1, 0.3, 1.5, 3 or 10 mg/kg every 2 weeks. Partial responses were achieved by three patients, one with hepatocellular carcinoma and two with cutaneous melanoma. Participants averaged roughly 57 years of age (range about 23 to 80) and were over 75% male.

The CDR3 is made up of 13 amino acids. V shed 5 bases and J shed 9 bases, with 14 bases lying between them. CDR1 and CDR2 from the germline V gene are LNHDA and SQIVND (reference sequence). Using immunoSEQ multiplex PCR, the repertoire was profiled, and TCRdb retains in-frame clones only, with some absent. The table shows about 95,000 clones, with around 90% occurring only once. The material sequenced was CD4+ or CD8+ T cells sorted from blood, taken in a trial of the OX40 agonist ivuxolimab. The J gene is TRBJ2-1, the V gene TRBV19; D may match TRBD1 or TRBD2 (5 bases each). The sequence derives from an adult with an advanced solid tumor such as melanoma, head and neck, liver or kidney cancer. The chain's CDR3 is CASSSLGAGEQFF. CDR3 nucleotides: TGTGCCAGTAGTTCCCTAGGGGCGGGTGAGCAGTTCTTC. Full variable domain (outside the CDR3, taken from reference TRBV19 and TRBJ2-1): DGGITQSPKYLFRKEGQNVTLSCEQNLNHDAMYWYRQDPGQGLRLIYYSQIVNDFQKGDIAEGYSVSREKKESFPLTVTSAQKNPTAFYLCASSSLGAGEQFFGPGTRLTVL.